The 14 T cell receptor beta chains listed next were all sequenced from one sample in a study of T cell repertoires in cytomegalovirus infection. The antigens for these receptors are not known. Using its own MiXCR run on the reads, TCRdb lists one record per CDR3 protein. The sample records 380,000 or so distinct CDR3 sequences, roughly a third being singletons. The sequenced sample was cultured PBMCs, obtained from culture after CMV antigen stimulation. These receptors all stem from a human donor in good health (CMV status not recorded). Some clones in this sample may be carry-over from other donors' samples.

V is TRBV18 and J is TRBJ1-1; D uncertain. The CDR3 covers 14 residues. V dropped 4 bases and J dropped 1 base, with 10 bases sitting between them. Looked up from germline, CDR1 is KGHSH and CDR2 is LQKENI. The CDR3 DNA sequence: TGTGCCAGCTCACGTGAGACGGCGAACACTGAAGCTTTCTTT. Protein: CASSRETANTEAFF.

The V and J genes are TRBV7-6 and TRBJ1-3; possibly TRBD1 for D (6 bases). CDR1 SGHVS and CDR2 FNYEAQ come from the germline V gene. V lost 5 bases and J lost 0, with 11 bases in between. The CDR3 totals 15 residues. CDR3 nucleotide sequence: TGTGCCAGCAGCAAAACAGGGACCTCTGGAAACACCATATATTTT. Residues: CASSKTGTSGNTIYF.

The chain links TRBV7-8 to TRBJ2-1; a weak D match, TRBD2 (6 bases). V was cut by 5 bases and J by 5 bases, with 10 bases left in between. The CDR3 consists of 13 residues. Germline loops: CDR1 SGHVS, CDR2 FQNEAQ. CDR3 nucleotides: TGTGCCAGCAGCCTGGGACTCCACAATGAGCAGTTCTTC. It codes for CASSLGLHNEQFF.

The rearrangement uses TRBV7-2 and TRBJ2-1, with unresolved D. The CDR3 loop spans 14 amino acids. Germline assignment: CDR1 SGHTA and CDR2 FQGNSA. V lost 0 bases and J 7 bases, leaving 10 bases between the germline ends. The CDR3 region has the DNA TGTGCCAGCAGCTTAGCGCATAGGCAGAATGAGCAGTTCTTC. Translated: CASSLAHRQNEQFF.

This chain links TRBV6-5 with TRBJ1-1; D is undetermined. The germline V gene has CDR1 MNHEY and CDR2 SVGAGI. V lost 6 bases, J lost 1 base, and 15 bases lay in between. This CDR3 has 15 residues. The DNA of the CDR3 is TGTGCCAGCAGCTTCATCTCCAGGAAGAACACTGAAGCTTTCTTT. It translates to CASSFISRKNTEAFF.

This clonotype was counted ten times or more. V gene TRBV7-2 combines with J gene TRBJ2-3; D remains unclear. V was shortened by 1 base and J by 5 bases, with 1 base between the two germline ends. The CDR3 extends over 11 amino acids. The germline V gene encodes CDR1 SGHTA and CDR2 FQGNSA. CDR3 nucleotides: TGTGCCAGCAGCTTAGAAGATACGCAGTATTTT. This gives the protein CASSLEDTQYF.

The chain carries TRBV12-5 and TRBJ1-3; D is undetermined. The V gene lost 0 bases and the J gene lost 7 bases, with 4 bases spanning the gap. Per germline, CDR1 LGHNT and CDR2 FRNRAP. The CDR3 is made up of 12 amino acids. CDR3 amino acids: CASGLVQNTIYF. The CDR3 bases are TGTGCTAGTGGTTTGGTACAGAACACCATATATTTT.

This chain connects TRBV7-3 to TRBJ2-1; 7 bases line up with TRBD2. V trimming: 4 bases; J trimming: 14 bases; junction bases outside the gene matches: 14. Germline V CDR1 and CDR2: SGHTA, FQGTGA. The CDR3 contains 14 residues. The CDR3 sequence: CASSSDGGGTRKFF. The CDR3 DNA reads as TGTGCCAGCAGCTCTGATGGGGGGGGGACGAGAAAGTTCTTC.

The chain recombines TRBV7-9 with TRBJ1-4, with 8 bases fitting TRBD1. The CDR3 sequence is 13 residues long. Germline V gene data show CDR1 as SEHNR and CDR2 as FQNEAQ (reference sequence). With V trimmed by 4 bases and J by 11 bases, 6 bases remained unmatched. The CDR3 DNA reads TGTGCCAGCAGCTCTCGGACAGGGTTGAAACTGTTTTTT. Protein sequence: CASSSRTGLKLFF. Complete variable domain (other parts from reference TRBV7-9 and TRBJ1-4): DTGVSQNPRHKITKRGQNVTFRCDPISEHNRLYWYRQTLGQGPEFLTYFQNEAQLEKSRLLSDRFSAERPKGSFSTLEIQRTEQGDSAMYLCASSSRTGLKLFFGSGTQLSVL.

This clonotype was seen a handful of times. The chain uses TRBV7-8 and TRBJ1-4, with a weak D call TRBD1 (6 bases). Germline V gene data show CDR1 as SGHVS and CDR2 as FQNEAQ. The CDR3 is 15 amino acids. The V end lost 5 bases, the J end lost 5 bases, and 15 bases lay between the germline ends. Here the CDR3 DNA reads TGTGCCAGCAGCCCGGAGGGACACCGGAATGAAAAACTGTTTTTT. It translates to CASSPEGHRNEKLFF.

The V gene is TRBV7-3, the J gene TRBJ2-3; D uncertain. Germline-derived CDR1 and CDR2 are SGHTA and FQGTGA. CDR3 length equals 15 residues. Trimming stripped 2 bases from V and 2 bases from J, with 11 bases between. CDR3 protein: CASSLGGSTTDTQYF. Written as DNA, the CDR3 is TGTGCCAGCAGCTTAGGCGGAAGCACCACAGATACGCAGTATTTT.

In its sample, this clonotype was seen a few times. V is TRBV7-9 and J is TRBJ2-1; perhaps TRBD2 as D (6 bases). From germline, CDR1 is SEHNR and CDR2 FQNEAQ (reference sequence). This CDR3 comprises 13 residues. V was clipped by 6 bases and J by 6 bases, with 12 bases between them. The CDR3 reads CASSSNSGNEQFF. CDR3 bases: TGTGCCAGCAGTAGCAATAGCGGCAATGAGCAGTTCTTC.

This clonotype was seen only a few times. The gene calls are TRBV20-1 and TRBJ1-2; 8 nucleotides align to TRBD1. CDR1 DFQATT and CDR2 SNEGSKA come from the germline V gene (reference sequence). V trimming: 0 bases; J trimming: 7 bases; junction bases outside the gene matches: 16. CDR3 length equals 17 residues. CDR3: CSARDSSGGLLTIGYTF. The CDR3 DNA sequence: TGCAGTGCTAGAGATAGTTCAGGGGGCCTACTAACTATTGGCTACACCTTC.

The chain combines TRBV10-3 with TRBJ2-1; a weak D match, TRBD2 (6 bases). CDR3 length equals 16 residues. Trimming pared 2 bases from V and 7 bases from J, leaving 18 bases between. From germline, CDR1 is ENHRY and CDR2 SYGVKD. The CDR3 region is CAISEVAGFAPNEQFF. CDR3 bases: TGTGCCATCAGTGAGGTGGCGGGATTCGCCCCGAATGAGCAGTTCTTC.